This T cell receptor (beta chain) is from a study of control samples from healthy donors and cancer patients. Sequencing used immunoSEQ multiplex PCR; TCRdb keeps in-frame clones, though not all of them. The repertoire includes 74,000 or so clones, around 89% of them detected once, and 7.2% sits in the top ten. J lost 7 bases, V lost 12 bases, and 22 bases had no gene match. Germline V CDR1 and CDR2: KGHDR, SFDVKD. This CDR3 is built from 17 residues. The TCR originated in a man aged 50 to 60 in good health. V is TRBV24-1 and J is TRBJ1-5; TRBD1 agrees at 8 bases. The sample comprised blood. CDR3 sequence (DNA): TGTGCCCCCCGCGGGGGGGCAGGGGGCTCCAGGAGCCAGCCCCAGCATTTT. Translation: CAPRGGAGGSRSQPQHF.